The 28 T cell receptor beta chains listed next were all sequenced from one sample in a study of CD8+CD57+ T cells in acquired aplastic anemia. All patients picked for sequencing had shown, by flow cytometry, an expansion of CD8+CD57+ cells. Researchers used genomic DNA as the template to profile TCR beta VDJ and CDR3. TCRdb itself ran the reads through MiXCR, one entry per CDR3 protein. Of about 470,000 distinct CDR3 sequences in the sample, approximately 32% are singletons; the top ten hold 0.8% to 0.85%. What was sequenced was sorted CD4+, CD8+, or CD8+CD57+ T cells (not recorded which) from PBMCs. These receptors were collected from a human donor with aplastic anemia.

This clonotype was seen only once. In DNA, the CDR3 is TGTGCCAGCAGCTTGGGACTAGAAAGAACAGATACGCAGTATTTT. Protein product: CASSLGLERTDTQYF. The chain carries TRBV7-3 and TRBJ2-3; 8 bases agree with TRBD2. After removal of 3 bases from V and 3 bases from J, the junction contained 5 bases not matched to a gene. Germline values: CDR1 SGHTA, CDR2 FQGTGA. The CDR3 spans 15 residues.

This clonotype was found a few times. The CDR3 loop is CASSQDHRRDEKLFF. CDR3 nucleotide sequence: TGCGCCAGCAGCCAAGACCACAGGCGAGACGAAAAACTGTTTTTT. The chain employs TRBV4-3 and TRBJ1-4; D might be TRBD1 (5 bases). Trimming left V 0 bases short and J 8 bases short, with 13 bases between. The CDR3 spans 15 residues. Germline CDR1 LGHNA, CDR2 YSLEER.

The sample holds many counts of this clonotype. The V gene is TRBV16, the J gene TRBJ2-7; maybe TRBD1 (6 bases). The germline V and J ends were trimmed by 4 bases and 2 bases, with 15 bases remaining between them. The CDR3 has 15 residues. CDR1 and CDR2 (germline): KGHSY, FQNENV. The DNA for the CDR3 is TGTGCCAGCAGCCTTTCCGGGACATCGCCCTACGAGCAGTACTTC. Translated: CASSLSGTSPYEQYF.

The J gene is TRBJ2-2, the V gene TRBV4-3; D call uncertain. CDR1 is LGHNA and CDR2 is YSLEER in the germline V gene. This CDR3 spans 15 amino acids. Trimming shortened V by 0 bases and J by 3 bases, and 8 bases separated the two germline ends. The CDR3 sequence is CASSQEVSYTGELFF. The CDR3 bases are TGCGCCAGCAGCCAAGAGGTTAGCTACACCGGGGAGCTGTTTTTT.

V gene TRBV4-2 combines with J gene TRBJ1-3; D uncertain. The CDR3 has 17 amino acids. With 1 base removed from V and 4 bases from J, the gap between germline ends came to 17 bases. CDR1 LGHNA and CDR2 YNFKEQ come from the germline V gene. CDR3 residues: CASSQGLAGRIGNTIYF. The CDR3 DNA reads as TGTGCCAGCAGCCAAGGGTTGGCGGGAAGGATCGGAAACACCATATATTTT.

This clonotype was seen ten or more times. This sequence joins TRBV7-9 and TRBJ2-5, with 7 bases matching TRBD1. CDR3 length equals 15 residues. Germline V gene sequence: CDR1 SEHNR, CDR2 FQNEAQ (reference sequence). J gave up 4 bases and V 3 bases, and 8 bases lay outside the gene matches. The CDR3 region has the DNA TGTGCCAGCAGCTTGAGAACAGGGGAAAGAGAGACCCAGTACTTC. Protein product: CASSLRTGERETQYF.

J is TRBJ2-5 and V is TRBV4-2; 13 bases match TRBD2. The CDR3 is 17 amino acids. J gave up 4 bases and V 5 bases, and 10 bases lay outside the gene matches. Looked up from germline, CDR1 is LGHNA and CDR2 is YNFKEQ. This chain's CDR3 is CASSLTSRLAGGETQYF. CDR3 sequence (DNA): TGTGCCAGCAGCTTGACTTCCCGACTAGCGGGAGGAGAGACCCAGTACTTC.

J is TRBJ1-6 and V is TRBV19; D remains unclear. Per the germline V gene, CDR1 is LNHDA and CDR2 is SQIVND (reference sequence). CDR3 size: 13 residues. V was clipped by 5 bases and J by 7 bases, with 9 bases between them. The CDR3 bases are TGTGCCAGTAGTGCTTCGACGAATTCACCCCTCCACTTT. Translating it yields CASSASTNSPLHF.

This clonotype was recorded at least ten times. This chain uses TRBV15 with TRBJ1-3; TRBD1 aligns across 7 bases. Germline V CDR1 and CDR2: LNHNV, YYDKDF (reference sequence). V gave up 4 bases and J gave up 13 bases; unmatched junction bases: 7. This CDR3 spans 12 amino acids. DNA for the CDR3: TGTGCCACCAGCATACCGACAGGGAGGATATATTTT. As protein: CATSIPTGRIYF.

The table lists this clonotype with many counts. V and J are TRBV19 and TRBJ1-5; TRBD1 agrees at 7 bases. The length of the CDR3 is 15 residues. J was trimmed by 6 bases and V by 6 bases; bases with no gene match: 11. Germline V CDR1 and CDR2: LNHDA, SQIVND (reference sequence). The DNA of the CDR3 is TGTGCCAGTAGACCCACAGGGGCAGGTAGTCAGCCCCAGCATTTT. Encoded protein: CASRPTGAGSQPQHF.

J is TRBJ1-5 and V is TRBV28; TRBD1 matches 9 bases. Germline CDR1 reads MDHEN; CDR2 reads SYDVKM. The V and J ends lost 5 bases and 2 bases, in that order; junction bases with no gene match: 7. The CDR3 is 16 amino acids. The CDR3 region is CASSIWTGEGNQPQHF. DNA of the CDR3: TGTGCCAGCAGTATTTGGACAGGGGAGGGCAATCAGCCCCAGCATTTT.

The V gene is TRBV4-1, the J gene TRBJ1-3; 7 nucleotides line up with TRBD1. Germline V CDR1 and CDR2: MGHRA, YSYEKL. The CDR3 has 19 residues. The trim removed 0 bases at V and 0 bases at J, leaving 11 bases unmatched. The CDR3 nucleotides read TGCGCCAGCAGCCAAGATATTGTCAGGGGGTTCGACTCTGGAAACACCATATATTTT. It encodes CASSQDIVRGFDSGNTIYF.

The table lists this clonotype with a few counts. Germline and junction disagree at one end, which may indicate a read error. CDR3 bases: TGTGCCAGCAGTGAAGTGGCAGGACAGGCCTTTCGGCAGTACTTC. Protein: CASSEVAGQAFRQYF. V and J are TRBV10-1 and TRBJ2-7; 7 positions match TRBD1. This CDR3 has 15 residues. Germline assignment: CDR1 WNHNN and CDR2 SYGVQD (reference sequence).

This clonotype was detected many times. The chain combines TRBV10-3 with TRBJ1-2, with D maybe TRBD1 (6 bases). Trimming stripped 0 bases from V and 6 bases from J, with 11 bases between. CDR1 and CDR2 from the germline V gene are ENHRY and SYGVKD. This CDR3 contains 14 residues. The chain's CDR3 is CAISESEDRDGYTF. For the CDR3, the DNA is TGTGCCATCAGTGAGTCGGAGGACAGAGATGGCTACACCTTC.

This clonotype was found many times. The chain employs TRBV2 and TRBJ2-7, with 9 positions matching TRBD1. The CDR3 has 13 residues. The V and J ends lost 8 bases and 0 bases, in that order; junction bases with no gene match: 2. Germline V gene data show CDR1 as SNHLY and CDR2 as FYNNEI. For the CDR3, the DNA is TGTGCCAGCCTGGACAGGGGCTCCTACGAGCAGTACTTC. Its translation is CASLDRGSYEQYF.

This chain uses TRBV11-2 with TRBJ1-1; D is uncertain. Germline V CDR1 and CDR2: SGHAT, FQNNGV. The V gene lost 0 bases and the J gene lost 7 bases, with 9 bases spanning the gap. The CDR3 spans 13 residues. The CDR3 spells CASSLEAVDEAFF. The CDR3 coding sequence is TGTGCCAGCAGCTTAGAGGCCGTCGATGAAGCTTTCTTT. The variable domain in full, completed from reference TRBV11-2 and TRBJ1-1, reads EAGVAQSPRYKIIEKRQSVAFWCNPISGHATLYWYQQILGQGPKLLIQFQNNGVVDDSQLPKDRFSAERLKGVDSTLKIQPAKLEDSAVYLCASSLEAVDEAFFGQGTRLTVV.

This clonotype occurred many times. The chain employs TRBV7-2 and TRBJ2-7; D gene unclear. Germline CDR1 is SGHTA and CDR2 is FQGNSA. The CDR3 is 11 residues long. The V and J ends lost 6 bases and 7 bases respectively, with 10 bases between them. CDR3: CASSHGGEQYF. CDR3 nucleotide sequence: TGTGCCAGCAGTCATGGTGGGGAGCAGTACTTC.

Points on this clonotype: Possible read error: a much larger clone is one base away. This rearrangement joins TRBV29-1 to TRBJ2-1, with 8 nucleotides matching TRBD1. The J segment lost 8 bases and the V segment lost 4 bases, leaving 10 bases of the junction unmatched. CDR3 size: 14 residues. CDR1 and CDR2 (germline): SQVTM, ANQGSEA. The CDR3 sequence: CSVVGQGSVYEQFF. Written as DNA, the CDR3 is TGCAGCGTTGTTGGACAGGGATCTGTCTATGAGCAGTTCTTC.

This sequence joins TRBV9 and TRBJ1-2; 9 nucleotides line up with TRBD1. Germline-derived CDR1 and CDR2 are SGDLS and YYNGEE. The CDR3 spans 15 residues. J gave up 8 bases and V 3 bases, and 11 bases lay outside the gene matches. CDR3 residues: CASSASPGQGYGYTF. CDR3 nucleotides: TGTGCCAGCAGCGCCTCCCCGGGACAGGGATACGGCTACACCTTC. Variable domain in full (rest from reference TRBV9 and TRBJ1-2): DSGVTQTPKHLITATGQRVTLRCSPRSGDLSVYWYQQSLDQGLQFLIQYYNGEERAKGNILERFSAQQFPDLHSELNLSSLELGDSALYFCASSASPGQGYGYTFGSGTRLTVV.

The table lists this clonotype with many counts. This sequence joins TRBV29-1 and TRBJ1-1; 12 nucleotides align to TRBD1. The CDR3 length is 14 residues. The trim removed 7 bases at V and 3 bases at J, leaving 6 bases unmatched. Per the germline V gene, CDR1 is SQVTM and CDR2 is ANQGSEA. DNA for the CDR3: TGCAGCGGCTCGGGACAGGGGGCTTACACTGAAGCTTTCTTT. It translates to CSGSGQGAYTEAFF.

This chain uses TRBV12-3 or TRBV12-4 with TRBJ2-1; 7 bases match TRBD1. V shed 5 bases, J shed 12 bases, and the junction held 7 bases outside the gene matches. The CDR3 has 12 amino acids. CDR3 in DNA: TGTGCCAGCAGTCTATACAGGGGTGGGCAGTTCTTC. This codes for CASSLYRGGQFF.

The V call is TRBV4-2, the J call TRBJ2-3; 7 nucleotides line up with TRBD2. With V trimmed by 4 bases and J by 0 bases, 4 bases remained unmatched. The germline V gene has CDR1 LGHNA and CDR2 YNFKEQ. This CDR3 region has 15 residues. CDR3 DNA: TGTGCCAGCAGCCGGACTAGTGTCAGCACAGATACGCAGTATTTT. It codes for CASSRTSVSTDTQYF.

In this sample, this clonotype turned up a few times. The chain recombines TRBV30 with TRBJ2-7; D is unclear. From germline, CDR1 is GTSNPN and CDR2 SVGIG (reference sequence). With 3 bases removed from V and 2 bases from J, the gap between germline ends came to 14 bases. The CDR3 is made up of 14 amino acids. The CDR3, as DNA: TGTGCCTGGAGCAGGCAGACACGGACCTACGAGCAGTACTTC. It codes for CAWSRQTRTYEQYF.

This rearrangement joins TRBV6-1 to TRBJ1-1, with D unresolved. This CDR3 comprises 13 residues. V lost 7 bases to trimming and J lost 4 bases, with 13 bases between them. The germline CDR1 and CDR2 sequences are MNHNS and SASEGT. The CDR3 sequence is CASTHDGGTEAFF. DNA of the CDR3: TGTGCCAGCACTCATGACGGTGGCACTGAAGCTTTCTTT.

The CDR3 DNA sequence: TGTGCCAGCAGCTACTCATTAGATCGAACCAAGTTCTTC. It codes for CASSYSLDRTKFF. This chain uses TRBV7-2 with TRBJ2-1; no clear D gene. The CDR3 is 13 amino acids. CDR1 is SGHTA and CDR2 is FQGNSA in the germline V gene. Trimming stripped 4 bases from V and 14 bases from J, with 18 bases between.

This clonotype was observed a handful of times. The chain combines TRBV25-1 with TRBJ1-2, with D tentatively TRBD1 (6 bases). V shed 6 bases and J shed 3 bases, with 14 bases lying between them. The CDR3 covers 14 residues. Germline V gene lookup returns CDR1 MGHDK and CDR2 SYGVNS. CDR3 nucleotides: TGTGCCAGCAGAGGATCAGGGGTCCACTATGGCTACACCTTC. Translation gives CASRGSGVHYGYTF.

This clonotype was seen at least ten times. This rearrangement joins TRBV4-3 to TRBJ1-5; unclear D gene. The CDR3 runs to 15 residues. Germline V gives CDR1 LGHNA, CDR2 YSLEER. With 3 bases removed from V and 7 bases from J, the gap between germline ends came to 16 bases. CDR3 bases: TGCGCCAGCAGCCAGGACTTAGAGGGAAGACAGCCCCAGCATTTT. It encodes CASSQDLEGRQPQHF.

This clonotype was observed a few times. Here the CDR3 reads CASSVGQRVTGELFF. CDR3 coding DNA: TGTGCCAGCAGCGTAGGACAACGAGTCACCGGGGAGCTGTTTTTT. This sequence joins TRBV9 and TRBJ2-2, with D hard to call. The CDR3 is 15 residues long. Germline CDR1 is SGDLS and CDR2 is YYNGEE. V was shortened by 0 bases and J by 4 bases, with 10 bases between the two germline ends.